Below, 26 T cell receptor beta chains from the same sample are listed, as sequenced in a study of cytomegalovirus exposure and HLA in healthy donors. Researchers ran the PCR with 60 Vbeta and 13 Jbeta primers. Sequencing was performed with immunoSEQ multiplex PCR; in TCRdb, only in-frame clones are kept and a portion is missing. This sample has about 150,000 clones, with 73% found just once. The sample taken for sequencing was PBMCs. These TCRs come from a woman aged 18-29 years in good health and CMV-seropositive.

This clone occurred a few times. CDR3 sequence reads: CASSDYAQRGNTYEQYF. The CDR3 bases are TGTGCCAGCAGTGATTACGCGCAGCGGGGGAATACCTACGAGCAGTACTTC. The V and J genes are TRBV6-1 and TRBJ2-7, with TRBD2 matching over 8 bases. The CDR3 extends over 17 amino acids. V lost 3 bases and J lost 2; bases outside the gene matches: 12. The V gene's germline CDR1 is MNHNS and CDR2 SASEGT.

The J gene is TRBJ2-3, the V gene TRBV7-2, with 10 bases identical to TRBD2. Germline CDR1 SGHTA, CDR2 FQGNSA. This CDR3 comprises 15 residues. Germline trimming cut 9 bases from V and 2 bases from J; bases unmatched to any gene: 8. The CDR3 DNA is TGTGCCAGTACTACTAGCGGGGTGTCCACAGATACGCAGTATTTT. This codes for CASTTSGVSTDTQYF.

The rearrangement links TRBV19 to TRBJ1-2, with 10 bases aligning to TRBD1. The CDR3 has 13 amino acids. J was trimmed by 4 bases and V by 4 bases; bases with no gene match: 0. In germline, CDR1 is LNHDA, CDR2 SQIVND (reference sequence). The CDR3 is CASSRTGGYGYTF. Here the CDR3 DNA reads TGTGCCAGTAGTAGGACAGGGGGCTATGGCTACACCTTC.

The genes are TRBV19 and TRBJ2-5; 9 positions match TRBD2. From germline, CDR1 is LNHDA and CDR2 SQIVND (reference sequence). The V and J ends lost 5 bases and 5 bases, in that order; junction bases with no gene match: 12. The CDR3 is 16 amino acids. The DNA for the CDR3 is TGTGCCAGTAGTTCATGGGCTAGCGGGACGGGGGAGACCCAGTACTTC. Translated: CASSSWASGTGETQYF.

The chain employs TRBV10-3 and TRBJ1-1; the match to TRBD1 covers 7 bases. Per germline, CDR1 ENHRY and CDR2 SYGVKD. The CDR3 sequence is 14 residues long. Losses at the gene ends were 6 bases for V and 0 bases for J; bases not matched to a gene: 4. The CDR3 coding sequence is TGTGCCATCAGAGACGGGACAGTGAACACTGAAGCTTTCTTT. It encodes CAIRDGTVNTEAFF.

This chain joins TRBV25-1 and TRBJ2-5; D ambiguous. CDR3 length: 13 residues. From germline, CDR1 is MGHDK and CDR2 SYGVNS. Trimming removed 6 bases at V and 0 bases at J, with 8 bases between. Here the CDR3 DNA reads TGTGCCAGCAGCTCAGTGTACCAAGAGACCCAGTACTTC. Its translation is CASSSVYQETQYF.

The chain is built from TRBV7-9 and TRBJ1-2; D possibly corresponds to TRBD1 (6 bases). CDR1 SEHNR and CDR2 FQNEAQ come from the germline V gene (reference sequence). The CDR3 has 15 residues. Trimming took 5 bases from V and 2 from J, leaving 15 bases between them. The CDR3 DNA reads TGTGCCAGCAGCCAAATACAGGGTGGGAACTATGGCTACACCTTC. Encoded protein: CASSQIQGGNYGYTF. Looking up the rest from reference TRBV7-9 and TRBJ1-2 gives the full variable domain: DTGVSQNPRHKITKRGQNVTFRCDPISEHNRLYWYRQTLGQGPEFLTYFQNEAQLEKSRLLSDRFSAERPKGSFSTLEIQRTEQGDSAMYLCASSQIQGGNYGYTFGSGTRLTVV.

The CDR3 region has the DNA TGCGCCAGCAGCTTGGAGCAGGAAACCTACGAGCAGTACTTC. It encodes CASSLEQETYEQYF. The chain combines TRBV5-1 with TRBJ2-7; D not certain. CDR1 is SGHRS, CDR2 YFSETQ, per germline. The V end lost 0 bases, the J end lost 2 bases, and 9 bases lay between the germline ends. This CDR3 region has 14 residues.

The V and J genes are TRBV4-1 and TRBJ2-5; 10 bases are a match to TRBD1. The CDR3 covers 15 residues. The V segment lost 0 bases and the J segment 4 bases; nucleotides outside the gene matches: 2. Germline loops: CDR1 MGHRA, CDR2 YSYEKL. The CDR3 sequence: CASSQDGTGVETQYF. The CDR3 DNA reads as TGCGCCAGCAGCCAAGATGGGACAGGGGTAGAGACCCAGTACTTC.

This chain uses TRBV5-1 with TRBJ2-5; no clear D. CDR3 length equals 13 residues. The V end was cut by 0 bases, the J end by 4 bases, with 7 bases between. Germline values: CDR1 SGHRS, CDR2 YFSETQ. In DNA, the CDR3 is TGCGCCAGCAGCTTGGGAACGGGAGAGACCCAGTACTTC. Protein product: CASSLGTGETQYF.

The genes are TRBV19 and TRBJ1-1; the D is unclear. The V gene lost 7 bases and the J gene lost 5 bases, with 14 bases spanning the gap. This CDR3 contains 13 residues. Germline values: CDR1 LNHDA, CDR2 SQIVND (reference sequence). CDR3 DNA: TGTGCCAGTACTTACCTCGCGGGAACTGAAGCTTTCTTT. The encoded protein is CASTYLAGTEAFF.

The rearrangement joins TRBV4-1 to TRBJ2-7, with D perhaps TRBD1 (6 bases). The V and J ends lost 3 bases and 7 bases respectively, with 16 bases between them. The CDR3 is made up of 14 amino acids. Germline V gives CDR1 MGHRA, CDR2 YSYEKL. The CDR3, as DNA: TGCGCCAGCAGCCAGGCAAACAGGGTTGGGGAGCAGTACTTC. Protein product: CASSQANRVGEQYF.

This chain uses TRBV15 with TRBJ2-2; 7 nucleotides agree with TRBD1. CDR1 is LNHNV, CDR2 YYDKDF, per germline (reference sequence). The V and J ends lost 0 bases and 4 bases, in that order; junction bases with no gene match: 2. This CDR3 region has 15 residues. In DNA form, the CDR3 reads TGTGCCACCAGCAGAGACGCAGGGGGCACCGGGGAGCTGTTTTTT. Translated: CATSRDAGGTGELFF.

This sequence joins TRBV9 and TRBJ2-4, with D possibly being TRBD2 (7 bases). This CDR3 region has 15 residues. The germline V and J ends were trimmed by 5 bases and 8 bases, with 20 bases remaining between them. Germline V gene sequence: CDR1 SGDLS, CDR2 YYNGEE. CDR3 in amino acids: CASSLGGGPVDIQYF. In DNA form, the CDR3 reads TGTGCCAGCAGTTTAGGGGGGGGCCCCGTAGACATTCAGTACTTC.

The CDR3 nucleotides read TGTGCCAGTAGTATTATAAGGGACAGAGCGAACACTGAAGCTTTCTTT. Amino acid sequence: CASSIIRDRANTEAFF. V gene TRBV19 combines with J gene TRBJ1-1; 7 bases are a match to TRBD1. This CDR3 is 16 amino acids long. The germline gives CDR1 LNHDA, CDR2 SQIVND (reference sequence). V was clipped by 3 bases and J by 1 base; unmatched bases: 8.

This chain connects TRBV9 to TRBJ2-1, with a tentative D call TRBD1 (6 bases). This CDR3 spans 15 amino acids. Trimming pared 6 bases from V and 1 base from J, leaving 14 bases between. The germline V gene has CDR1 SGDLS and CDR2 YYNGEE. CDR3 loop: CASNLQGSSYNEQFF. DNA for the CDR3: TGTGCCAGCAACTTACAGGGTTCTTCCTACAATGAGCAGTTCTTC.

This chain connects TRBV4-1 to TRBJ2-1; D remains ambiguous. This CDR3 is built from 12 residues. Trimming took off 0 bases at V and 12 bases at J, with 9 bases between the two ends. Germline V gene lookup returns CDR1 MGHRA and CDR2 YSYEKL. DNA for the CDR3: TGCGCCAGCAGCCAAGACCTGTCGGGGCAGTTCTTC. Protein sequence: CASSQDLSGQFF.

The chain joins TRBV19 to TRBJ1-2, with D unresolved. Trimming pared 7 bases from V and 5 bases from J, leaving 23 bases between. Looked up from germline, CDR1 is LNHDA and CDR2 is SQIVND (reference sequence). CDR3 length equals 16 residues. The CDR3 sequence: CASISDYSPRSYGYTF. The CDR3 DNA reads TGTGCCAGTATTAGTGACTACAGCCCCAGGAGTTATGGCTACACCTTC.

This clone was seen a few times. The chain links TRBV2 to TRBJ2-7, with D unresolved. Germline loops: CDR1 SNHLY, CDR2 FYNNEI. V shed 3 bases and J shed 4 bases, with 10 bases lying between them. This CDR3 spans 13 amino acids. This chain's CDR3 is CASSELGPYEQYF. The DNA for the CDR3 is TGTGCCAGCAGTGAGCTTGGGCCTTACGAGCAGTACTTC.

The sample holds a few counts of this clone. The chain links TRBV5-1 to TRBJ2-2; the match to TRBD1 covers 7 bases. The V gene's germline CDR1 is SGHRS and CDR2 YFSETQ. The CDR3 has 16 residues. V lost 1 base, J lost 10 bases, and 13 bases stayed unmatched. The CDR3 region has the DNA TGCGCCAGCAGCTTGCAAGGACAGGCAGGTCGTCAGGAGCTGTTTTTT. Its protein product is CASSLQGQAGRQELFF.

This clone was seen only once. The chain employs TRBV7-9 and TRBJ1-2, with 8 bases matching TRBD1. Germline V gene data show CDR1 as SEHNR and CDR2 as FQNEAQ (reference sequence). The J segment lost 7 bases and the V segment lost 5 bases, leaving 9 bases of the junction unmatched. This CDR3 comprises 14 residues. The CDR3 DNA is TGTGCCAGCAGCCTCCCGGACAGGGCTGGTGGCTACACCTTC. Translation gives CASSLPDRAGGYTF.

The chain employs TRBV6-1 and TRBJ1-2; the D is unclear. Germline-derived CDR1 and CDR2 are MNHNS and SASEGT. The CDR3 has 14 residues. Trimming removed 2 bases from V and 6 bases from J, with 13 bases in between. DNA for the CDR3: TGTGCCAGCAGTGAAAACGGACTGACCCATGGCTACACCTTC. It encodes CASSENGLTHGYTF.

This clone was seen only once. One end of the junction varies from germline; a read error may be responsible. The DNA of the CDR3 is TGTGCTAGCAGCTTAGGACAGGGAGGAGATACGCAGTATTTT. Encoded protein: CASSLGQGGDTQYF. The genes are TRBV7-7 and TRBJ2-3; 8 bases align to TRBD1. CDR1 and CDR2 from the germline V gene are SSHAT and FNYEAQ (reference sequence). The CDR3 extends over 14 amino acids.

This chain links TRBV9 with TRBJ1-1; tentative D call: TRBD1 (5 bases). V lost 0 bases and J lost 5, with 14 bases in between. From germline, CDR1 is SGDLS and CDR2 YYNGEE. The CDR3 contains 15 residues. The CDR3 region is CASSVESGIRTEAFF. The CDR3 region has the DNA TGTGCCAGCAGCGTAGAGTCAGGGATAAGGACTGAAGCTTTCTTT.

J is TRBJ2-7 and V is TRBV5-1; 7 bases are a match to TRBD1. Germline CDR1 reads SGHRS; CDR2 reads YFSETQ. The CDR3 is made up of 14 amino acids. V lost 3 bases and J lost 5; bases outside the gene matches: 8. The CDR3 is CASSYGTVSNEQYF. The DNA of the CDR3 is TGCGCCAGCAGCTATGGGACAGTGTCTAACGAGCAGTACTTC.

This chain joins TRBV25-1 and TRBJ2-2, with D perhaps matching TRBD2 (5 bases). CDR3 length equals 16 residues. V was pared by 1 base and J by 7 bases, with 16 bases between. CDR1 and CDR2 from the germline V gene are MGHDK and SYGVNS. The CDR3 sequence is CASSESRTWTGGELFF. The CDR3 DNA is TGTGCCAGCAGTGAATCTCGTACCTGGACTGGCGGGGAGCTGTTTTTT.